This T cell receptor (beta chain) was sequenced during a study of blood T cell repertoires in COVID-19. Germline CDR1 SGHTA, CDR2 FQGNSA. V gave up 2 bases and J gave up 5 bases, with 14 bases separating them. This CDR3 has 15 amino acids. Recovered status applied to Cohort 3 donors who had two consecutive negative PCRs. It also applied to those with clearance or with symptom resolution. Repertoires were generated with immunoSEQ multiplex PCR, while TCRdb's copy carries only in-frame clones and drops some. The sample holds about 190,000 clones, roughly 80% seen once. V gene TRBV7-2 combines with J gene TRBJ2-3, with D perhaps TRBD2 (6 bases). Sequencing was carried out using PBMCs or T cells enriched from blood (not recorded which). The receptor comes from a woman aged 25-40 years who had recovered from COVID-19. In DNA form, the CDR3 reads TGTGCCAGCAGCTTATCTCCCGTCGGGGGAGATACGCAGTATTTT. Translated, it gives CASSLSPVGGDTQYF.